This paragraph covers one T cell receptor beta chain sequence. The data were taken from a study of somatic mutations in cytotoxic T cells in rheumatoid arthritis. The method was immunoSEQ multiplex PCR; TCRdb's version includes in-frame clones alone and lacks a portion of them. Among roughly 6,000 clones listed, almost 80% were seen once. The CDR3 length is 15 residues. Losses at the gene ends were 6 bases for V and 2 bases for J; bases not matched to a gene: 8. Germline CDR1 reads SGHVS; CDR2 reads FNYEAQ. The specimen was CD8+ T cells sorted from blood. This chain joins TRBV7-6 and TRBJ2-5, with 8 bases fitting TRBD1. The clonotype was recovered from an adult with rheumatoid arthritis. The CDR3 region has the DNA TGTGCCAGCAGGGGGGACAGGTCGGGGCAAGAGACCCAGTACTTC. Its translation: CASRGDRSGQETQYF.